The entry below gives a single T cell receptor beta chain sequence along with its context. This sample is drawn from a study of PD-1 blockade in mismatch repair-deficient tumors. Assay: immunoSEQ multiplex PCR; the TCRdb copy retains only in-frame clones and omits some. The profile shows 130,000 or so clones, 85% to 90% of them singletons. From germline, CDR1 is SGHDN and CDR2 FVKESK. The CDR3 sequence is 16 residues long. The V gene end was trimmed by 0 bases and the J gene end by 6 bases; junction bases not matched to a gene: 8. The V gene is TRBV14, the J gene TRBJ2-1; TRBD2 matches 7 bases. This sample comprised peripheral blood, obtained 44 weeks after starting pembrolizumab. The sequence was obtained from an adult with mismatch repair-deficient cancer. The CDR3 reads CASSQDWDYSINEQFF. The CDR3 nucleotides are TGTGCCAGCAGCCAAGATTGGGACTATTCCATCAATGAGCAGTTCTTC.